The clone carrying this TCR beta chain was observed at least ten times. Its antigen remains unidentified. CDR1 and CDR2 (germline): SGHTA, FQGNSA. Trimming cost V 5 bases and J 7 bases; bases outside gene matches: 11. This CDR3 comprises 14 residues. Each donor (without exception) was a healthy Caucasian. TCRdb called the 5' RACE reads again in MiXCR, with one record for every CDR3 protein. The repertoire holds about 500,000 distinct CDR3 sequences, with approximately 14% as singletons. The data derive from a study of identical twins. Study findings and constraints: Donors were not followed over many years; analysis was cross-sectional. Out-of-frame alpha sequences common to twins exhibited an excess of low generation probability.

The data were also submitted as part of a second study, on yellow fever vaccine responses in identical twins.

The clonotype comes from a woman aged 18-30 years in good health. Material: CD4+ T cells sorted from blood. This rearrangement joins TRBV7-2 to TRBJ2-7; 7 bases line up with TRBD2. CDR3 sequence (DNA): TGTGCCAGCAGCCCCCAAAGCGGGATTGGAGAGCAGTACTTC. Translating gives CASSPQSGIGEQYF.